The entry below gives a single TCR beta chain sequence along with its context. Its antigen is currently not known. Base qualities are missing; no much larger clone stands one base away. The CDR3 runs 14 amino acids, cysteine and phenylalanine included. Only the CDR3 DNA is retained, 42 bases long and in frame from the first base. The V and J ends are trimmed by 0 bases and 0 bases, leaving 7 bases between them. The germline V gene encodes CDR1 SGHDT and CDR2 YYEEEE. Patients with autoimmune disease history or receiving systemic immunosuppression were excluded from the trial. Peripheral blood for TCR sequencing was collected from all dose cohorts at baseline, on cycle 4 day 1, and on cycle 7 day 1. The samples were taken from a phase I, first-in-human, multicenter, open-label dose-escalation trial of ivuxolimab. Adults with locally advanced or metastatic head and neck squamous cell, hepatocellular, melanoma or renal cell carcinoma were enrolled in the trial. Before TCR sequencing, CD4+ and CD8+ T cells were separately sorted from peripheral blood.

This specimen belongs to a study of OX40 agonist ivuxolimab in advanced cancers. Turning to the overall study: Ivuxolimab, which targeted the costimulatory receptor OX40 (CD134), was an agonistic, fully human IgG2 monoclonal antibody. Intravenous ivuxolimab was administered to patients every 2 weeks at six dose levels: 0.01, 0.1, 0.3, 1.5, 3 and 10 mg/kg. Of the approximately 54 patients in dose escalation, around 20 had hepatocellular carcinoma, around 15 had melanoma, 9 had renal cell carcinoma and 9 had head and neck cancer. A male proportion of nearly 85% and a mean age of 60 years, ranging from 23 to 79, were recorded for the dose-escalation cohort. Prior anti-PD-1, anti-PD-L1 or anti-CTLA-4 therapy was permitted, and checkpoint inhibitors had been received by less than 45% of dose-escalation patients. Partial responses occurred in three dose-escalation patients: two with cutaneous melanoma and one with hepatocellular carcinoma. Peripheral TCRbeta sequencing aimed to test whether ivuxolimab altered TCR sequence diversity and caused clonal T-cell expansion. The paper covers the monotherapy dose-escalation part of the phase I ivuxolimab trial, which included N ≈ 50 patients. The study at large found these results: In the 0.1-3.0 mg/kg groups, partial responders were among the patients with the lowest normalized peripheral clonal expansion, particularly in CD8+ T cells. Low levels of normalized T-cell clonal expansion were also seen in some patients who did not respond. The antigen specificity of the peripheral T cells that underwent clonal expansion was not determined. After ivuxolimab, CD8+ T cells had more expanded clones than CD4+ T cells on average. Clonal expansion of both CD4+ and CD8+ blood T cells was observed from baseline to week 6 at doses 0.1 to 3.0 mg/kg.

To sequence the TCRbeta CDR3 region, genomic DNA was isolated from the sorted cells. TCRbeta CDR3 regions were sequenced using the immunoSEQ Assay. Sourced from immuneACCESS, this table was stored by TCRdb with only in-frame sequences that have V and J called. A share of the clones is absent; for the studies checked, an unresolved V gene accounts for under half, and the remainder has no known explanation. This sample is represented by roughly 60,000 clones; 80% to 90% of them were singletons. More than 13% of the sample goes to the ten largest clones. The source is an adult with an advanced solid tumor such as melanoma, head and neck, liver or kidney cancer. The specimen comprised CD4+ or CD8+ T cells sorted from blood, sampled in a trial of the OX40 agonist ivuxolimab. The V gene is TRBV5-6 and the J gene is TRBJ2-7; the D segment is perhaps TRBD1 or TRBD2, each sharing 5 matched bases. The nucleotide sequence reads TGTGCCAGCAGCTTGGGGGGGTTCTCCTACGAGCAGTACTTC. Its amino acids are CASSLGGFSYEQYF.